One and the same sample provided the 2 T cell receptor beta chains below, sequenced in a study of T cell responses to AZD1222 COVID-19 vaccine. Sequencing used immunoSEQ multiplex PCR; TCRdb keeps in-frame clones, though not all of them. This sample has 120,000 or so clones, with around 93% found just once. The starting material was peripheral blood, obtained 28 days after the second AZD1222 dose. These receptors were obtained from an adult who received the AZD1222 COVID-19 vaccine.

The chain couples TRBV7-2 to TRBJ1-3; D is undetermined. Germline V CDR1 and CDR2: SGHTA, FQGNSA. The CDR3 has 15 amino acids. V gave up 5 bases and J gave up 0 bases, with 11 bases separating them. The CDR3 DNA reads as TGTGCCAGCAGCCCGGACGTATCCTCTGGAAACACCATATATTTT. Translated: CASSPDVSSGNTIYF.

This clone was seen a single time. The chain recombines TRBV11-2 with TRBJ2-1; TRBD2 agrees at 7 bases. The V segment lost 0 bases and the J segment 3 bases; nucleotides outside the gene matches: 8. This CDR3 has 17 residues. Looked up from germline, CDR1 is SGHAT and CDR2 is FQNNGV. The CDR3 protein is CASSLDISGLNYNEQFF. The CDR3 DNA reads TGTGCCAGCAGCTTAGATATTTCGGGACTAAACTACAATGAGCAGTTCTTC.